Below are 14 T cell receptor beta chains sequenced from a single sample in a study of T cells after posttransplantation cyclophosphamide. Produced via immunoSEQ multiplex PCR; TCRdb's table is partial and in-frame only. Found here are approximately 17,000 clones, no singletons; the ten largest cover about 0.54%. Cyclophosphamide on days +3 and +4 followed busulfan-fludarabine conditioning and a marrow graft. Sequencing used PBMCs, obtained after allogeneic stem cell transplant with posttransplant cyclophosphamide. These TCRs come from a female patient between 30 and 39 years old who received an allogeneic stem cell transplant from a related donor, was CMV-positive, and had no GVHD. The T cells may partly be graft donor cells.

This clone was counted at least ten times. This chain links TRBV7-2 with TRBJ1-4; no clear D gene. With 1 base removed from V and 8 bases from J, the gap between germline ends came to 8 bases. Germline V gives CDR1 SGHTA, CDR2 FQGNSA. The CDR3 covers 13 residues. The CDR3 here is CASSLGPEEKLFF. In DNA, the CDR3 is TGTGCCAGCAGCTTAGGTCCGGAGGAAAAACTGTTTTTT. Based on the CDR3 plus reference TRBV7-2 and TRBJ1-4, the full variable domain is GAGVSQSPSNKVTEKGKDVELRCDPISGHTALYWYRQSLGQGLEFLIYFQGNSAPDKSGLPSDRFSAERTGGSVSTLTIQRTQQEDSAVYLCASSLGPEEKLFFGSGTQLSVL.

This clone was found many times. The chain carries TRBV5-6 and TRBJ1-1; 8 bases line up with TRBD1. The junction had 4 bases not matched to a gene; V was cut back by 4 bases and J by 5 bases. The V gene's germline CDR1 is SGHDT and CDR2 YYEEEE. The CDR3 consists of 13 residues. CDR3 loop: CASSRGTGTEAFF. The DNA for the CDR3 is TGTGCCAGCAGCCGGGGGACAGGAACTGAAGCTTTCTTT.

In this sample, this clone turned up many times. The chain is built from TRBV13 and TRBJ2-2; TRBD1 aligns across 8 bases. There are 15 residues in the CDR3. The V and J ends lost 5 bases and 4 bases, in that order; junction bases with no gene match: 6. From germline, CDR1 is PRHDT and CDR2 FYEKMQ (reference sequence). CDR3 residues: CASSDWTGSTGELFF. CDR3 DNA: TGTGCCAGCAGCGACTGGACAGGGAGCACCGGGGAGCTGTTTTTT.

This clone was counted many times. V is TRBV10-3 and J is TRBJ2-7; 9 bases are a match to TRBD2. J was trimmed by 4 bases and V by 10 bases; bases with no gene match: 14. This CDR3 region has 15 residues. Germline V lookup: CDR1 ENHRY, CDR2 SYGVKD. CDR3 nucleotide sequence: TGTGCCACAGAGCGTGGGGCTAGCGGGATTTACGAGCAGTACTTC. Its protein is CATERGASGIYEQYF.

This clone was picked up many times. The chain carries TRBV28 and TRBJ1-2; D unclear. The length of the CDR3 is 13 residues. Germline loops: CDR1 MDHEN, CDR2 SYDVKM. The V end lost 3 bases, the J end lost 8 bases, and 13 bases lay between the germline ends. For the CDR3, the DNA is TGTGCCAGCAGTTTTTTGGTACTCGGGGGCTACACCTTC. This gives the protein CASSFLVLGGYTF.

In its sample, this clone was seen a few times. CDR3 DNA: TGTGCCAGCAGTGGAGAATATGGGGCAAGGTTCTCCTACGAGCAGTACTTC. Protein sequence: CASSGEYGARFSYEQYF. V gene TRBV2 combines with J gene TRBJ2-5; perhaps TRBD1 as D (5 bases). TRBJ2-7 explains the end of the DNA better; the J call may be wrong. This CDR3 has 17 amino acids. Germline V lookup: CDR1 SNHLY, CDR2 FYNNEI.

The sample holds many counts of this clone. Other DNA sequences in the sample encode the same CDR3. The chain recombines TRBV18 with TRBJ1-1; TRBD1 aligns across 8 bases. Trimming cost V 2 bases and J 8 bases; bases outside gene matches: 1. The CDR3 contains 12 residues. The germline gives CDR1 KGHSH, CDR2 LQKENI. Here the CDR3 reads CASSPGQGEAFF. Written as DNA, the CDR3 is TGTGCCAGCTCACCAGGACAGGGAGAAGCTTTCTTT.

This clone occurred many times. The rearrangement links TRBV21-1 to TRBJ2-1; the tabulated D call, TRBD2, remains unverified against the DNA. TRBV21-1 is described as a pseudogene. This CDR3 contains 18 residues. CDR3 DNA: TGTGCCAGCAGCAAGTGTGATACCGGGACTAGCGCTTGGGGGCAGCAGTTCTTC. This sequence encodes CASSKCDTGTSAWGQQFF.

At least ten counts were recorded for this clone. The CDR3 reads CASSFPIPTGWRGKNIQYF. DNA of the CDR3: TGTGCCAGCAGTTTCCCGATACCGACAGGGTGGCGGGGCAAAAACATTCAGTACTTC. This chain uses TRBV28 with TRBJ2-4; a weak D match, TRBD1 (7 bases). Germline V lookup: CDR1 MDHEN, CDR2 SYDVKM. The CDR3 consists of 19 residues. V was pared by 3 bases and J by 3 bases, with 24 bases between.

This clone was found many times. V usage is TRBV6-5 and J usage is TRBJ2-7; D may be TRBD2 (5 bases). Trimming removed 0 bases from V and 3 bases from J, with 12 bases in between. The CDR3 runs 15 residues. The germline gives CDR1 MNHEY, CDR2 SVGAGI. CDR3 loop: CASSYSTTRVYEQYF. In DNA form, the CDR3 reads TGTGCCAGCAGTTACTCGACCACTAGAGTCTACGAGCAGTACTTC.

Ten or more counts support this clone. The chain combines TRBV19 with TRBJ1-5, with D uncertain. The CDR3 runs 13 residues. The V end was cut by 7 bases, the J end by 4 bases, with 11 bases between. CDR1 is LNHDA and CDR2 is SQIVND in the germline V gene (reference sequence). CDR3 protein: CASTLDKNQPQHF. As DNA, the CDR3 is TGTGCCAGTACCCTCGACAAGAATCAGCCCCAGCATTTT.

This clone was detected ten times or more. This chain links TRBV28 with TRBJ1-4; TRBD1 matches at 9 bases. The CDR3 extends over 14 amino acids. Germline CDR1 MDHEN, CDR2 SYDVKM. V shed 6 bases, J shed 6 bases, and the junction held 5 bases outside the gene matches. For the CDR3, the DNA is TGTGCCAGCAGGAACAGGGGGCTAGATGAAAAACTGTTTTTT. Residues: CASRNRGLDEKLFF.

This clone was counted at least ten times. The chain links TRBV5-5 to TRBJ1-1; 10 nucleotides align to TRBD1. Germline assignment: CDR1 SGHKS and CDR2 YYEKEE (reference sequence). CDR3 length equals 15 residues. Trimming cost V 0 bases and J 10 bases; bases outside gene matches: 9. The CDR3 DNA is TGTGCCAGCAGCTTGGGGACAGGGGGGATACTGAGAGCTTTCTTT. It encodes CASSLGTGGILRAFF.

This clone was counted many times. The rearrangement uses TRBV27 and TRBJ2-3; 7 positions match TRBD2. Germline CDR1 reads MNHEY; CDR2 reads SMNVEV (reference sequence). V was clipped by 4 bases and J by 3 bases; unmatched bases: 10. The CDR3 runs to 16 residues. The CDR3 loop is CASSWGGGRGTDTQYF. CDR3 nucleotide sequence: TGTGCCAGCAGTTGGGGCGGCGGGAGAGGGACAGATACGCAGTATTTT.